Presented here are 8 T cell receptor beta chains from one specimen sequenced in a study of T cell repertoires in cytomegalovirus infection. Antigens of these TCRs are unknown. From the reads, TCRdb called clonotypes with MiXCR, one entry per CDR3 protein. This table has around 800,000 distinct CDR3 sequences, around a third appearing once. The source was cultured CD8+ T cells from PBMCs, collected from culture after CMV antigen stimulation. The receptors stem from a human donor in good health (CMV status not recorded). Some clones in this sample may be carry-over from other donors' samples.

The J gene is TRBJ2-3, the V gene TRBV10-3; 7 nucleotides match TRBD2. The V gene's germline CDR1 is ENHRY and CDR2 SYGVKD. The V gene end was trimmed by 5 bases and the J gene end by 2 bases; junction bases not matched to a gene: 7. The CDR3 runs 15 residues. DNA for the CDR3: TGTGCCATCAGTCTTTCGCGGGGGAACACAGATACGCAGTATTTT. Its protein product is CAISLSRGNTDTQYF.

CDR3 in amino acids: CSVEREGAYEQYF. CDR3 in DNA: TGCAGCGTTGAAAGGGAGGGGGCCTACGAGCAGTACTTC. This chain uses TRBV29-1 with TRBJ2-7, with D perhaps matching TRBD2 (7 bases). CDR1 and CDR2 from the germline V gene are SQVTM and ANQGSEA. This CDR3 is 13 amino acids long. Trimming removed 2 bases at V and 2 bases at J, with 10 bases between.

The V call is TRBV7-9, the J call TRBJ1-2; 9 nucleotides agree with TRBD1. The CDR3 is made up of 15 amino acids. The V gene end was trimmed by 5 bases and the J gene end by 4 bases; junction bases not matched to a gene: 8. The germline CDR1 and CDR2 sequences are SEHNR and FQNEAQ (reference sequence). CDR3 nucleotides: TGTGCCAGCAGCCCCTCCGCGACAGGGGGCTATGGCTACACCTTC. This codes for CASSPSATGGYGYTF.

This clonotype was counted only a few times. This sequence joins TRBV2 and TRBJ2-7; 10 bases agree with TRBD2. CDR1 and CDR2 (germline): SNHLY, FYNNEI. V trimming: 6 bases; J trimming: 2 bases; junction bases outside the gene matches: 16. CDR3 length equals 18 residues. The DNA of the CDR3 is TGTGCCAGCAGGGACGCAACTAGCGGGGTCAACGTCCCCTACGAGCAGTACTTC. This encodes CASRDATSGVNVPYEQYF.

This clonotype was picked up many times. This rearrangement joins TRBV28 to TRBJ2-1, with D possibly TRBD1 on 5 matching bases. The germline gives CDR1 MDHEN, CDR2 SYDVKM. The CDR3 contains 15 residues. V gave up 3 bases and J gave up 6 bases, with 15 bases separating them. The CDR3 DNA sequence: TGTGCCAGCAGTTTCCCTCCAGGGAATTCCAATGAGCAGTTCTTC. It is translated as CASSFPPGNSNEQFF.

The rearrangement uses TRBV7-6 and TRBJ2-5, with 10 bases matching TRBD2. This CDR3 is 15 amino acids long. V gave up 5 bases and J gave up 2 bases; unmatched junction bases: 5. From germline, CDR1 is SGHVS and CDR2 FNYEAQ. CDR3 residues: CASSPAAGGQETQYF. For the CDR3, the DNA is TGTGCCAGCAGCCCTGCAGCGGGGGGGCAAGAGACCCAGTACTTC. Full variable domain (remainder filled in from reference TRBV7-6 and TRBJ2-5): GAGVSQSPRYKVTKRGQDVALRCDPISGHVSLYWYRQALGQGPEFLTYFNYEAQQDKSGLPNDRFSAERPEGSISTLTIQRTEQRDSAMYRCASSPAAGGQETQYFGPGTRLLVL.

The J gene is TRBJ2-7, the V gene TRBV28, with TRBD1 as a possible D gene (6 bases). Trimming left V 2 bases short and J 4 bases short, with 12 bases between. CDR1 and CDR2 (germline): MDHEN, SYDVKM. This CDR3 region has 14 residues. The CDR3 DNA follows: TGTGCCAGCAGTTTACAGGGGCTGTGGTACGAGCAGTACGTC. Translating gives CASSLQGLWYEQYV.

The V gene is TRBV29-1, the J gene TRBJ2-6, with a possible D match to TRBD2 (6 bases). Per germline, CDR1 SQVTM and CDR2 ANQGSEA. V lost 6 bases to trimming and J lost 4 bases, with 22 bases between them. CDR3 length: 17 residues. The CDR3 reads CSVPTGTTGVGANVLTF. CDR3 in DNA: TGCAGCGTGCCAACCGGGACGACGGGGGTAGGGGCCAACGTCCTGACTTTC. Supplemented by reference TRBV29-1 and TRBJ2-6, the full variable domain reads SAVISQKPSRDICQRGTSLTIQCQVDSQVTMMFWYRQQPGQSLTLIATANQGSEATYESGFVIDKFPISRPNLTFSTLTVSNMSPEDSSIYLCSVPTGTTGVGANVLTFGAGSRLTVL.